The entry below describes one T cell receptor (beta chain). Trimming left V 7 bases short and J 7 bases short, with 20 bases between. CDR1 and CDR2 (germline): SNHLY, FYNNEI. This CDR3 is 15 amino acids long. This sample is drawn from a study of T cell changes during pregnancy in multiple sclerosis. Sequencing was performed with immunoSEQ multiplex PCR; in TCRdb, only in-frame clones are kept and a portion is missing. Of approximately 89,000 clones detected, 94% appear once; the ten largest clones hold more than 1.5%. Specimen: peripheral blood, collected after pregnancy. The J gene is TRBJ2-4, the V gene TRBV2; D might be TRBD2 (6 bases). The origin of this receptor is a female donor in good health, enrolled as a control in a pregnancy study. The CDR3: CASTLETGVGNIQYF. The DNA of the CDR3 is TGTGCCAGCACCCTAGAGACGGGGGTGGGGAACATTCAGTACTTC. The whole variable domain, filled in from reference TRBV2 and TRBJ2-4, reads EPEVTQTPSHQVTQMGQEVILRCVPISNHLYFYWYRQILGQKVEFLVSFYNNEISEKSEIFDDQFSVERPDGSNFTLKIRSTKLEDSAMYFCASTLETGVGNIQYFGAGTRLSVL.